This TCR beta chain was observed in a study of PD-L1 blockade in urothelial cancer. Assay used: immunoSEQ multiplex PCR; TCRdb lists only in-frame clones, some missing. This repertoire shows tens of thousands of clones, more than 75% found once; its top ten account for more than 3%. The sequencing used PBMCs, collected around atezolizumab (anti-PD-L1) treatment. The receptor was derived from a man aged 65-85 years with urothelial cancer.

In DNA form, the CDR3 reads TGTGCCAGCAGCCGGGCCGCACTAGCGGGAGGAACAGATACGCAGTATTTT. Translating gives CASSRAALAGGTDTQYF. The chain recombines TRBV7-2 with TRBJ2-3; TRBD2 agrees at 12 bases. CDR1 SGHTA and CDR2 FQGNSA come from the germline V gene. V lost 5 bases, J lost 3 bases, and 9 bases stayed unmatched. The CDR3 has 17 residues.